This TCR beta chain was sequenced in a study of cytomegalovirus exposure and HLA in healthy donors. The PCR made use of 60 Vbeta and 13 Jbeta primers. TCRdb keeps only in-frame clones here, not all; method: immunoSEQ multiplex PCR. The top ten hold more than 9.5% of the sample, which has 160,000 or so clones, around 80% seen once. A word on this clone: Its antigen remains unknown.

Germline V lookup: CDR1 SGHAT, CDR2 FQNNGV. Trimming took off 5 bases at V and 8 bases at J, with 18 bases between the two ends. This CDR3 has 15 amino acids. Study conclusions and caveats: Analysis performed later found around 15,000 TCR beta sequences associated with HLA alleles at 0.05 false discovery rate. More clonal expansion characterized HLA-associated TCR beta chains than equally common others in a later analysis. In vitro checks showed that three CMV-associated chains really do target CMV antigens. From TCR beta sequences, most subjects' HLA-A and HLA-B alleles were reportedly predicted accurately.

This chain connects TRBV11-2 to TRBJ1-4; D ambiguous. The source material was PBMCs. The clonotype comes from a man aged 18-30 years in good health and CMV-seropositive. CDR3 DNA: TGTGCCAGCAGCCTCCAAGTTGGTGGCCGCGAAAAACTGTTTTTT. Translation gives CASSLQVGGREKLFF.